This TCR beta chain was found in a study of read filtering for tumor transcriptome and immune sequencing. From 300 to 400 ng of RNA, a library with molecular barcoded alpha/delta and beta/gamma adaptors was made. Using its own MiXCR run on the reads, TCRdb lists one record per CDR3 protein. This table has about 86,000 distinct CDR3 sequences, over 9% appearing once. This clonotype was seen more than once but under ten times. A much larger clone sits a single nucleotide away, making a read error possible. Trimming stripped 4 bases from V and 0 bases from J, with 7 bases between. Germline CDR1 is KGHDR and CDR2 is SFDVKD. CDR3 length: 14 residues.

The rearrangement uses TRBV24-1 and TRBJ2-3, with D perhaps TRBD2 (5 bases). The TCR comes from a donor older than 35 with multiple myeloma. The sequenced sample was a population of CD138-negative cells sorted from bone marrow. The chain's CDR3 is CATSDGGSTDTQYF. DNA for the CDR3: TGTGCCACCAGTGACGGCGGGAGCACAGATACGCAGTATTTT.